A single sample gave rise to the 13 T cell receptor beta chains below, sequenced in a study of CD8 T cells in Susac syndrome. RNA amounts of roughly 0.45 to 1 ug underwent reverse transcription with random hexamers. One entry per CDR3 protein results from TCRdb running MiXCR on the immunoSEQ multiplex PCR reads. The sample includes roughly 130,000 distinct CDR3 sequences, around 94% of them seen just once. What was sequenced was CD4+ T cells from PBMCs. The receptors here all came from a human donor with multiple sclerosis.

This rearrangement joins TRBV6-2 or TRBV6-3 to TRBJ2-7, with D possibly being TRBD1 or TRBD2 (5 bases each). In germline, CDR1 is MNHEY, CDR2 SVGEGT. The V gene lost 5 bases and the J gene lost 0 bases, with 14 bases spanning the gap. The CDR3 extends over 15 amino acids. CDR3 protein: CASSGPGTYSYEQYF. DNA for the CDR3: TGTGCCAGCAGTGGCCCCGGGACGTACTCCTACGAGCAGTACTTC.

This chain joins TRBV7-9 and TRBJ2-5; the match to TRBD2 covers 8 bases. Germline lookup yields CDR1 SEHNR and CDR2 FQNEAQ (reference sequence). J lost 4 bases, V lost 1 base, and 5 bases had no gene match. This CDR3 region has 15 residues. The CDR3 region is CASSLVAGGGETQYF. The CDR3 DNA reads TGTGCCAGCAGCTTAGTTGCGGGGGGAGGAGAGACCCAGTACTTC.

This chain uses TRBV9 with TRBJ2-4; no definite D call. V lost 4 bases, J lost 1 base, and 9 bases lay in between. Germline-derived CDR1 and CDR2 are SGDLS and YYNGEE. The CDR3 length is 14 residues. The CDR3, as DNA: TGTGCCAGCAGCCCCGCGCCGGCCAAAAACATTCAGTACTTC. This gives the protein CASSPAPAKNIQYF.

The V and J genes are TRBV27 and TRBJ2-7; D ambiguous. Germline assignment: CDR1 MNHEY and CDR2 SMNVEV (reference sequence). This CDR3 comprises 14 residues. With 5 bases removed from V and 2 bases from J, the gap between germline ends came to 13 bases. CDR3 nucleotide sequence: TGTGCCAGCAGTCCGTTGACGGGCACCTACGAGCAGTACTTC. Its protein product is CASSPLTGTYEQYF.

V is TRBV5-1 and J is TRBJ2-1; D not resolved. The length of the CDR3 is 13 residues. V dropped 0 bases and J dropped 4 bases, with 5 bases sitting between them. In germline, CDR1 is SGHRS, CDR2 YFSETQ. The CDR3 coding sequence is TGCGCCAGCAGCTTGGAGCCATACAATGAGCAGTTCTTC. As protein: CASSLEPYNEQFF.

This rearrangement joins TRBV6-2 or TRBV6-3 to TRBJ1-4; D may be TRBD1 (5 bases). This CDR3 is 12 amino acids long. The ends were cut back, 5 bases at V and 10 bases at J, with 11 bases in the middle. CDR1 MNHEY and CDR2 SVGEGT come from the germline V gene. The CDR3, as DNA: TGTGCCAGCAGTGATGGGACGGCAAAACTGTTTTTT. Translation: CASSDGTAKLFF.

This clonotype was recorded only once. This chain links TRBV30 with TRBJ1-4, with 8 bases aligning to TRBD1. V shed 5 bases, J shed 11 bases, and the junction held 13 bases outside the gene matches. Germline CDR1 is GTSNPN and CDR2 is SVGIG (reference sequence). The CDR3 has 14 residues. The CDR3 region has the DNA TGTGCCTGGGGGCAGGGGGCCTCCGCCGAGAAACTGTTTTTT. It specifies CAWGQGASAEKLFF.

The CDR3 protein is CASSEAHGGRSKGYTF. The CDR3 coding sequence is TGTGCCAGCAGTGAAGCGCACGGGGGCAGGTCGAAGGGCTACACCTTC. This chain links TRBV6-1 with TRBJ1-2; possibly TRBD1 for D (6 bases). The V gene's germline CDR1 is MNHNS and CDR2 SASEGT. The CDR3 loop spans 16 amino acids. Trimming took off 0 bases at V and 8 bases at J, with 19 bases between the two ends.

The chain employs TRBV3-1 and TRBJ2-7, with TRBD1 identical over 7 bases. CDR3 length equals 13 residues. Unmatched junction bases numbered 1, after V lost 3 bases and J lost 2 bases. CDR1 is LGHDT, CDR2 YNNKEL, per germline (reference sequence). The CDR3 DNA is TGTGCCAGCAGCCACGGACAGGCCTACGAGCAGTACTTC. It codes for CASSHGQAYEQYF.

J is TRBJ2-7 and V is TRBV21-1. TRBV21-1 is a listed pseudogene. CDR3 length equals 15 residues. CDR3 sequence reads: CASSKVGGLRYEQYF. The CDR3 DNA reads TGTGCCAGCAGCAAAGTTGGCGGCTTAAGGTACGAGCAGTACTTC.

J is TRBJ2-7 and V is TRBV6-5, with 11 bases identical to TRBD1. CDR3 length: 14 residues. Looked up from germline, CDR1 is MNHEY and CDR2 is SVGAGI. Trimming removed 8 bases from V and 2 bases from J; junction bases left unmatched: 5. CDR3 residues: CASWPGQGAYEQYF. Here the CDR3 DNA reads TGTGCCAGCTGGCCGGGACAGGGGGCCTACGAGCAGTACTTC.

J is TRBJ2-1 and V is TRBV29-1, with TRBD2 identical over 11 bases. The CDR3 runs to 13 residues. Germline V gene lookup returns CDR1 SQVTM and CDR2 ANQGSEA. The V gene end was trimmed by 5 bases and the J gene end by 4 bases; junction bases not matched to a gene: 1. CDR3 region: CSVTSGGYNEQFF. The CDR3 nucleotides read TGCAGCGTTACTAGCGGGGGATACAATGAGCAGTTCTTC.

CDR3 residues: CASTRGVDSYNEQFF. CDR3 coding DNA: TGTGCCAGCACGCGAGGCGTGGATTCCTACAATGAGCAGTTCTTC. V and J are TRBV5-4 and TRBJ2-1; the D is unclear. CDR3 length equals 15 residues. Trimming stripped 6 bases from V and 1 base from J, with 14 bases between. CDR1 and CDR2 from the germline V gene are SGHNT and YYREEE (reference sequence).